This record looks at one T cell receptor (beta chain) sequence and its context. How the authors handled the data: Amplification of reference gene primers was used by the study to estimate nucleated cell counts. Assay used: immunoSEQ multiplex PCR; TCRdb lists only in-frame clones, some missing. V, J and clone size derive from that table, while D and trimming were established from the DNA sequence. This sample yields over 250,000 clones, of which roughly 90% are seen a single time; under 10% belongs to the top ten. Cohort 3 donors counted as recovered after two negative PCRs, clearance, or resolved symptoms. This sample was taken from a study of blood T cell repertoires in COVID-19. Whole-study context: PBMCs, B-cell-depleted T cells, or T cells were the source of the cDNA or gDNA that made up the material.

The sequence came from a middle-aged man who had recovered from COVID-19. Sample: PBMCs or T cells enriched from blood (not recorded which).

CDR3 sequence: CASSKRQGYEQFF. DNA for the CDR3: TGTGCCAGCAGTAAGAGACAGGGCTATGAGCAGTTCTTC. The rearrangement joins TRBV6-5 to TRBJ2-1, with TRBD1 matching over 7 bases. V lost 5 bases, J lost 8 bases, and 6 bases stayed unmatched. The CDR3 runs to 13 residues. CDR1 is MNHEY, CDR2 SVGAGI, per germline.